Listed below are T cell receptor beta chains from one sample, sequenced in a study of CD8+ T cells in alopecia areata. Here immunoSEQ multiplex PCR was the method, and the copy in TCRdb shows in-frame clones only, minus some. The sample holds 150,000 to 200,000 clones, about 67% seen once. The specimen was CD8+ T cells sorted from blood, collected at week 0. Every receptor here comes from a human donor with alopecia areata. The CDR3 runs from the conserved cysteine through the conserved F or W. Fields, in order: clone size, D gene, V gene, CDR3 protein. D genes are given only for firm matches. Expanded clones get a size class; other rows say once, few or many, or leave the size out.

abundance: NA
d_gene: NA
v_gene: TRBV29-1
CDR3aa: CSVEGGSGTEAFF

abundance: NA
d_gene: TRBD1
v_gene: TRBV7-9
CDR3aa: CASSFATGEETQYF

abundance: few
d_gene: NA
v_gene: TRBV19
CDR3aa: CATRGGRTEAFF

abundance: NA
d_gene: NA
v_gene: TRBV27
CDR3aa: CASSRGSSNQPQHF

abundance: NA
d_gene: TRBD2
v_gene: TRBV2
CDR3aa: CASSEVRGGARTDTQYF

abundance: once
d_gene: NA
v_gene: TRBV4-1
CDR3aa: CASSQGVIQANYGYTF

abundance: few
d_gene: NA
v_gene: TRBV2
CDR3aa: CASSELPRGAGSNYEQYF

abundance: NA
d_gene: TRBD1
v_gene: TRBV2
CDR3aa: CASSAPGQDYGYTF

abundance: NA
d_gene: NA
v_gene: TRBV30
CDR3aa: CAWSGSYGYTF

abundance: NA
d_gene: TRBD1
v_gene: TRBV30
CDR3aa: CAWSIQGNRQPQHF

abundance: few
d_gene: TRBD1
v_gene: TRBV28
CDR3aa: CASSDRGYTEAFF

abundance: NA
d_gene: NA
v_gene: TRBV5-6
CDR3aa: CASSQHSAGGIGELFF

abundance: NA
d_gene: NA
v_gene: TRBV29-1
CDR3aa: CSVESGAGDTQYF

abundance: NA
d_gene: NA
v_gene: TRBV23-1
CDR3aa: CASAPGSSYNEQFF

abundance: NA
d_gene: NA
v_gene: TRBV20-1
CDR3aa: CSARTENIQYF

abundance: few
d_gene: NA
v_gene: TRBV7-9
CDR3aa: CASSLDPDEKLFF

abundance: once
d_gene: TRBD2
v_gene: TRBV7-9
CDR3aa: CASSSRGLRGTDTQYF

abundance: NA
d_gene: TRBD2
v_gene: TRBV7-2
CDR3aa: CASSPIYGTSGGAREQYF

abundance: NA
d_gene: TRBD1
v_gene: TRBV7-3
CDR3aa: CASNTGVYGYTF

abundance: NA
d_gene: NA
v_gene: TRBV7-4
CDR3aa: CASSLEDSNQPQHF

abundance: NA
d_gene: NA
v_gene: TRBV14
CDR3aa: CASSQDFLASNYGYTF

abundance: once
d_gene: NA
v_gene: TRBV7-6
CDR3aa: CASSFARGNEQFF

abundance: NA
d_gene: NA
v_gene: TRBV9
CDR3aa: CASSHPGGRELFF

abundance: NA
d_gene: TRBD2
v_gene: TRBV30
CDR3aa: CASSGRGPILETQYF

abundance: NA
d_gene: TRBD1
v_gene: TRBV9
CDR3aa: CASSGGTGYEQYF

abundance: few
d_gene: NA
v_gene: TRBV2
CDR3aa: CASSEAQTMISGTEAFF

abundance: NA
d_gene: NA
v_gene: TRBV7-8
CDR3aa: CASSLGVFGQYF

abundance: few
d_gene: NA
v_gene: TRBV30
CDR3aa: CAWSGGGAPDTQYF

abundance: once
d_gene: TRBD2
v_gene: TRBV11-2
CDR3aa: CASSAWTSGGGRVTDTQYF

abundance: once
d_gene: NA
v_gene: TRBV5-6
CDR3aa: CASSYSYTGEQYF

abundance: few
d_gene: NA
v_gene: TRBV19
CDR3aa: CASSGGKVEAFF

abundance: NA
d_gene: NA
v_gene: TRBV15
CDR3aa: CATSRGDYEQYF

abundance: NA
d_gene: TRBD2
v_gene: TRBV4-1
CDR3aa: CASSQVRGGAYNEQFF

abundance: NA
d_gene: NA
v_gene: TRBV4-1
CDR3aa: CASSQSGGGLKHNEQFF

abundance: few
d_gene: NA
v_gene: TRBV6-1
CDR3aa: CASSEARNTEAFF

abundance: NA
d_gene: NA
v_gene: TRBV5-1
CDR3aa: CASSLSQGGREQYF

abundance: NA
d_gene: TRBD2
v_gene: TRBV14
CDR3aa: CASSPGGGPDTQYF

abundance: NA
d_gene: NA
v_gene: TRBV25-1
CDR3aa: CASSASIAVYNEQFF

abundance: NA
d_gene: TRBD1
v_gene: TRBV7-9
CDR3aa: CASSSTGTVHEQYF

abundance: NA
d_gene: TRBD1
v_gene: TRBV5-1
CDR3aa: CASSWGTGAWTGELFF

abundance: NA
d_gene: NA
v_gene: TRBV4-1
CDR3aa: CASSQAARGITEAFF

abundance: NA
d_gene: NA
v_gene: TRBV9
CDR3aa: CASRGGAENEQFF

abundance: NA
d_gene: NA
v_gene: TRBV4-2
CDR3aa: CASSPTEGSSYEQYF

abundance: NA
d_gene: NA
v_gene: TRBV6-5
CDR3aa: CASSYSTSSYNEQFF

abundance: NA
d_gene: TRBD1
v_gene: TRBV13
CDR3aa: CASSDGQGDNQPQHF

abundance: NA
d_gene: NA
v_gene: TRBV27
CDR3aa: CASSHSGTGKNIQYF

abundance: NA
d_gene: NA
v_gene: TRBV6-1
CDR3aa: CASSEGRYEQYF

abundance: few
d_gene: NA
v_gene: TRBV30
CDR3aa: CAWSGPAGYTF

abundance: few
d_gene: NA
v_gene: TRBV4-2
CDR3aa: CASSQDRMTASREKLFF

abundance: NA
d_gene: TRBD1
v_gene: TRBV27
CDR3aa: CASSDRDSYGYTF

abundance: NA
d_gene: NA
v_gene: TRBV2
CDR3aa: CASTPLDGTPYEQYF

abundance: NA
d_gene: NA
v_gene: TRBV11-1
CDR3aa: CASGQPEYNEQFF

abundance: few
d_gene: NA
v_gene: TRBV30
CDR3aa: CAWSPPGRNDGYTF